This T cell receptor beta chain was sequenced in a study of beta chain features in type 1 diabetes. Study results and limitations: Among patients with Type 1 diabetes, TCRB CDR3s were moderately but significantly shorter in every one of the four CD4+ subsets.

Expressed TCRB transcripts were sequenced after all isolated RNA was converted to cDNA. Libraries were prepared by immunoSEQ multiplex PCR; TCRdb keeps only in-frame clonotypes and omits some of them. The sample consists of roughly 300,000 clones, around an eighth of them appearing once. A note on this clone: Its target is unknown.

CDR3 length: 16 residues. Germline lookup yields CDR1 SGHTA and CDR2 FQGNSA. Trimming took 0 bases from V and 1 from J, leaving 12 bases between them. The TCR comes from a man younger than 45 with type 1 diabetes. The sample taken for sequencing was naive CD4+ T cells from blood. This chain uses TRBV7-2 with TRBJ2-5; perhaps TRBD2 as D (5 bases). The CDR3 nucleotides read TGTGCCAGCAGCTTAGCGGGCATGAGCGGCCAAGAGACCCAGTACTTC. It is translated as CASSLAGMSGQETQYF.